The T cell receptor beta chain under discussion was sequenced for a study of T cell responses to AZD1222 COVID-19 vaccine. Clones were sequenced by immunoSEQ multiplex PCR, and TCRdb holds only the in-frame ones, with some missing. The sample holds more than 150,000 clones, roughly 92% seen once. The CDR3 sequence is 16 residues long. V dropped 3 bases and J dropped 5; count of bases not matched to a gene: 15. Germline V lookup: CDR1 GTSNPN, CDR2 SVGIG (reference sequence). The rearrangement uses TRBV30 and TRBJ2-5; 7 nucleotides match TRBD2. The sequence derives from an adult who received the AZD1222 COVID-19 vaccine. The source material was peripheral blood, sampled 28 days after the second AZD1222 dose. CDR3 nucleotides: TGTGCCTGGAGACTATGGGGGAGGGCACGTTTTGAGACCCAGTACTTC. Its translation: CAWRLWGRARFETQYF.